Sequencing of this TCR beta chain was carried out in a study of identical twins. The study, taken as a whole, reports: Fewer insertions characterized abundant cord blood beta clonotypes, whereas memory repertoires showed none. Weaker excess twin sharing was seen among beta out-of-frame sequences.

As for this clonotype: No antigen is known for it.

The V gene lost 7 bases and the J gene lost 1 base, with 16 bases spanning the gap. The CDR3 is 15 residues long. Germline CDR1 is SGHRS and CDR2 is YFSETQ. It was template switching that added a universal primer site, and there were unique molecular identifiers on the cDNA. TCRdb re-called the 5' RACE reads through MiXCR, storing one row per CDR3 protein. The sample holds 500,000 to 700,000 distinct CDR3 sequences, 7.1% seen once. Each donor was a healthy Caucasian. The same data also contributed to another study, on yellow fever vaccine responses in identical twins.

The chain employs TRBV5-1 and TRBJ2-3, with a tentative D call TRBD2 (5 bases). This clonotype was obtained from a woman younger than 35 in good health. Material for sequencing was PBMCs. CDR3 sequence reads: CASAQLGRGTDTQYF. CDR3 coding DNA: TGCGCCAGCGCGCAACTAGGCCGTGGCACAGATACGCAGTATTTT.